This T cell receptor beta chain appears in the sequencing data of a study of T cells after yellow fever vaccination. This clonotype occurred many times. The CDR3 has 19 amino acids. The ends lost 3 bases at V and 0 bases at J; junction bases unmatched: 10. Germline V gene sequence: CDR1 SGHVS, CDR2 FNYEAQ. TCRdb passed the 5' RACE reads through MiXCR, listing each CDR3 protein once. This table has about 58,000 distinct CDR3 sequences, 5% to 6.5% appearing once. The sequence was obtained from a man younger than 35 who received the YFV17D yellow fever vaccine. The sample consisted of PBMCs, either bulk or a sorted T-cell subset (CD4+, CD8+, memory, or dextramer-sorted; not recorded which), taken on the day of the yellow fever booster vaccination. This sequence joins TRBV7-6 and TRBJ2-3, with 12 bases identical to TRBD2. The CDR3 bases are TGTGCCAGCAGCTTGACAACTAGCGGGGGGTCGAGAAGCACAGATACGCAGTATTTT. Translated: CASSLTTSGGSRSTDTQYF. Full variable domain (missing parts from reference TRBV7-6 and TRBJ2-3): GAGVSQSPRYKVTKRGQDVALRCDPISGHVSLYWYRQALGQGPEFLTYFNYEAQQDKSGLPNDRFSAERPEGSISTLTIQRTEQRDSAMYRCASSLTTSGGSRSTDTQYFGPGTRLTVL.